Listed below are T cell receptor beta chains from one sample, sequenced in a study of T-cell reconstitution after alpha-beta-depleted transplantation in children. One entry per CDR3 protein results from TCRdb running MiXCR on the PCR reads. The sample has almost 250,000 distinct CDR3 sequences; roughly 24% are singletons. Sequenced material: PBMCs, taken before TCRalphabeta/CD19-depleted stem cell transplant. These receptors originate from a girl aged 2 to 9 with Fanconi anemia, due to receive a stem cell transplant. CDR3s include the opening cysteine and the closing phenylalanine or tryptophan. D genes are given only for firm matches. Clone size is not always given. Where it is, it says once, few, many or a class for expanded clones.

length	size	D	V	J	CDR3	DNA
16	.	TRBD2	TRBV4-2	TRBJ2-7	CASSHSPGLANYEQYF	TGTGCCAGCAGCCACTCCCCGGGACTAGCGAACTACGAGCAGTACTTC
14	many	.	TRBV6-1	TRBJ1-4	CASSARGRNEKLFF	TGTGCCAGCAGTGCCAGGGGTCGTAATGAAAAACTGTTTTTT
12	few	.	TRBV20-1	TRBJ2-5	CSASRQRETQYF	TGCAGTGCTAGTAGGCAGAGGGAGACCCAGTACTTC
19	.	TRBD1	TRBV15	TRBJ2-6	CATSRDPQGAGSGANVLTF	TGTGCCACCAGCAGAGATCCGCAGGGGGCCGGCTCTGGGGCCAACGTCCTGACTTTC
12	.	.	TRBV11-2	TRBJ1-6	CASTPRYSPLHF	TGTGCCAGCACCCCAAGATATTCACCCCTCCACTTT
12	many	TRBD1	TRBV15	TRBJ1-2	CATSFGTALYTF	TGTGCCACCAGCTTTGGGACAGCGCTATACACCTTC
17	few	TRBD2	TRBV11-2	TRBJ2-3	CASSLEAVRGGIDTQYF	TGTGCCAGCAGCTTAGAGGCGGTGCGGGGGGGCATAGATACGCAGTATTTT
17	many	.	TRBV10-1	TRBJ2-3	CASSELRRLGVTDTQYF	TGCGCCAGCAGTGAGTTGCGCAGGCTAGGGGTCACAGATACGCAGTATTTT
13	many	TRBD1	TRBV12-3/TRBV12-4	TRBJ1-4	CASSRDSWEKLFF	TGTGCCAGCAGTCGGGACAGTTGGGAAAAACTGTTTTTT
19	many	.	TRBV20-1	TRBJ2-1	CSARLTAPRPGDSYNEQFF	TGCAGTGCTAGACTCACGGCCCCCAGGCCGGGGGATTCCTACAATGAGCAGTTCTTC
14	.	TRBD2	TRBV7-9	TRBJ2-7	CASSRGGVRDEQYF	TGTGCCAGCAGCCGCGGGGGAGTGAGGGACGAGCAGTACTTC
15	.	.	TRBV5-4	TRBJ2-7	CASSLRREGAYEQYF	TGTGCCAGCAGCTTGCGGCGAGAAGGGGCCTACGAGCAGTACTTC
13	.	.	TRBV19	TRBJ2-6	CASQGSGANVLTF	TGTGCCAGCCAGGGGTCTGGGGCCAACGTCCTGACTTTC
16	.	.	TRBV5-1	TRBJ1-1	CASSSNQGASNTEAFF	TGCGCCAGCAGCTCGAATCAAGGGGCCTCGAACACTGAAGCTTTCTTT
16	.	TRBD1	TRBV4-2	TRBJ2-1	CASSQDTTGAGDEQFF	TGTGCCAGCAGCCAAGATACGACAGGGGCAGGGGATGAGCAGTTCTTC
13	many	.	TRBV29-1	TRBJ1-2	CSVERGRNYGYTF	TGCAGCGTTGAGCGGGGACGAAACTATGGCTACACCTTC
16	many	TRBD1	TRBV29-1	TRBJ2-7	CSVARSGGQGAGEQYF	TGCAGCGTTGCGAGGAGTGGAGGACAGGGGGCAGGAGAGCAGTACTTC
20	once	TRBD1	TRBV12-5	TRBJ2-2	CASGLITGTGALTNTGELFF	TGTGCTAGTGGTTTGATTACCGGGACAGGGGCCCTAACGAACACCGGGGAGCTGTTTTTT
15	few	.	TRBV7-3	TRBJ2-5	CASSQRGHRQETQYF	TGTGCCAGCAGCCAAAGGGGACACCGACAAGAGACCCAGTACTTC
16	many	TRBD2	TRBV15	TRBJ2-3	CATSRSGTVSTDTQYF	TGTGCCACCAGCAGGAGCGGGACGGTGAGCACAGATACGCAGTATTTT
13	few	.	TRBV18	TRBJ2-1	CASSPDGYNEQFF	TGTGCCAGCTCACCAGACGGATACAATGAGCAGTTCTTC
13	.	.	TRBV29-1	TRBJ2-3	CSVEDIIAGTQYF	TGCAGCGTTGAAGATATTATTGCAGGGACGCAGTATTTT
13	few	.	TRBV20-1	TRBJ1-1	CSAVGDPNTEAFF	TGCAGTGCCGTCGGGGACCCCAACACTGAAGCTTTCTTT
15	.	.	TRBV3-1	TRBJ2-1	CASSRLLVSYNEQFF	TGTGCCAGCAGCCGGCTATTAGTCTCCTACAATGAGCAGTTCTTC
15	.	.	TRBV20-1	TRBJ2-1	CCARAISLSYNEQFF	TGCTGTGCTAGAGCGATCTCCCTTTCCTACAATGAGCAGTTCTTC
16	.	TRBD2	TRBV20-1	TRBJ2-7	CSARNPQRGRSYEQYF	TGCAGTGCTAGAAACCCACAGCGGGGGCGCTCCTACGAGCAGTACTTC
17	.	.	TRBV29-1	TRBJ2-1	CSVEADDRFKGDNEQFF	TGCAGCGTTGAAGCTGATGACAGGTTTAAAGGAGACAATGAGCAGTTCTTC
14	few	.	TRBV5-6	TRBJ2-2	CASSWGQALGELFF	TGTGCCAGCAGCTGGGGACAAGCCCTCGGGGAGCTGTTTTTT
14	few	TRBD2	TRBV20-1	TRBJ2-1	CSARTSGRGDEQFF	TGCAGTGCCCGGACTAGCGGGAGGGGCGATGAGCAGTTCTTC
15	.	TRBD1	TRBV29-1	TRBJ2-7	CSGSRGQGAEWEQYF	TGCAGCGGAAGCAGGGGACAGGGGGCCGAGTGGGAGCAGTACTTC
12	few	TRBD1	TRBV29-1	TRBJ1-4	CSVGTENEKLFF	TGCAGCGTCGGGACAGAGAATGAAAAACTGTTTTTT
15	.	TRBD2	TRBV28	TRBJ2-2	CASSRLAGSIGELFF	TGTGCCAGCAGTCGTCTAGCGGGATCGATCGGGGAGCTGTTTTTT
15	.	TRBD1	TRBV30	TRBJ2-7	CAWSGRGPFSYEQYF	TGTGCCTGGAGTGGCAGGGGGCCCTTCTCCTACGAGCAGTACTTC
12	many	.	TRBV6-5	TRBJ2-7	CASSLSGSEQYF	TGTGCCAGCAGCTTGTCAGGGAGCGAGCAGTACTTC
12	.	.	TRBV29-1	TRBJ1-1	CSVGRIDTEAFF	TGCAGCGTTGGCCGGATAGACACTGAAGCTTTCTTT
13	.	.	TRBV28	TRBJ2-1	CASSFPGNNEQFF	TGTGCCAGCAGTTTCCCCGGGAACAATGAGCAGTTCTTC
16	.	.	TRBV7-8	TRBJ2-7	CASSITILVPSYEQYF	TGTGCCAGCAGCATTACGATTCTAGTGCCCTCCTACGAGCAGTACTTC
13	many	.	TRBV20-1	TRBJ2-3	CSARLDNTDTQYF	TGCAGTGCTAGACTGGACAACACAGATACGCAGTATTTT